This T cell receptor (beta chain) was identified in a study of identical twins. Notes on the study in general: High-abundance cord blood beta clonotypes had fewer insertions; memory repertoires showed none. Beta out-of-frame sequences showed weaker excess sharing between twins.

TCRdb reprocessed the 5' RACE reads via MiXCR and lists one record per CDR3 protein. The repertoire holds fewer than 800,000 distinct CDR3 sequences, with 7.1% as singletons. At least ten counts were recorded for this clonotype. Its target is unknown. The germline gives CDR1 SGHKS, CDR2 YYEKEE (reference sequence). This CDR3 spans 15 amino acids. The ends lost 4 bases at V and 4 bases at J; junction bases unmatched: 8. The sample also formed part of further work on yellow fever vaccine responses in identical twins. That report notes: The authors reported partly convergent, partly personalized vaccine responses in identical twins.

This sequence was found in a woman aged 18-30 years in good health. The sequenced material came from PBMCs. The rearrangement uses TRBV5-5 and TRBJ1-5, with 7 positions matching TRBD1. The CDR3 DNA reads TGTGCCAGCAGCGTGCAGGGGGTGGCGAATCAGCCCCAGCATTTT. This sequence encodes CASSVQGVANQPQHF. Full variable domain (remainder filled in from reference TRBV5-5 and TRBJ1-5): DAGVTQSPTHLIKTRGQQVTLRCSPISGHKSVSWYQQVLGQGPQFIFQYYEKEERGRGNFPDRFSARQFPNYSSELNVNALLLGDSALYLCASSVQGVANQPQHFGDGTRLSIL.